The 26 T cell receptor beta chains below were found in one sample sequenced in a study of shared clonotypes between healthy human individuals. Repertoires were generated with immunoSEQ multiplex PCR, while TCRdb's copy carries only in-frame clones and drops some. The table records about 2.4 million clones, around 90% of them present only once. Sequenced sample: naive CD4+ T cells sorted from blood. Subset specified: CD45RA+ positively selected. Source of these receptors: a man aged 18 to 30 in good health.

The chain joins TRBV11-3 to TRBJ2-3; possibly TRBD1 for D (6 bases). The germline V gene has CDR1 SGHNT and CDR2 YENEEA. This CDR3 has 17 amino acids. V lost 6 bases to trimming and J lost 2 bases, with 21 bases between them. For the CDR3, the DNA is TGTGCCAGCAGTGGGGGCTGGGGACCGGCCCACACAGATACGCAGTATTTT. Protein sequence: CASSGGWGPAHTDTQYF.

A note on this clone: This same CDR3 is encoded by further DNA sequences in the sample. The V and J genes are TRBV5-1 and TRBJ1-4; possible D gene TRBD1, 6 bases. V gave up 2 bases and J gave up 8 bases, with 13 bases separating them. This CDR3 is built from 14 residues. Per the germline V gene, CDR1 is SGHRS and CDR2 is YFSETQ. This CDR3 reads CASSLGGLGEKLFF. CDR3 bases: TGCGCCAGCAGCTTAGGGGGTTTAGGGGAAAAACTGTTTTTT.

Notes on this clone: Other DNA sequences in this sample translate to the same CDR3. CDR3 sequence reads: CASSVGRDGNTIYF. The CDR3 DNA follows: TGTGCCAGCAGCGTAGGGAGGGATGGAAACACCATATATTTT. The rearrangement links TRBV9 to TRBJ1-3; no reliable D call. The CDR3 runs to 14 residues. From germline, CDR1 is SGDLS and CDR2 YYNGEE. Trimming pared 0 bases from V and 3 bases from J, leaving 7 bases between.

J is TRBJ2-5 and V is TRBV6-5; the D call may be TRBD1 or TRBD2 (5 bases each). The V gene's germline CDR1 is MNHEY and CDR2 SVGAGI. V was trimmed by 0 bases and J by 5 bases, leaving 13 bases between them. The CDR3 is made up of 15 amino acids. CDR3 sequence: CASSYSLWDGETQYF. DNA of the CDR3: TGTGCCAGCAGTTACTCGCTCTGGGACGGGGAGACCCAGTACTTC.

V is TRBV5-4 and J is TRBJ2-1; D may be TRBD2 (5 bases). The CDR3 extends over 15 amino acids. The germline V gene has CDR1 SGHNT and CDR2 YYREEE (reference sequence). Trimming stripped 1 base from V and 5 bases from J, with 13 bases between. CDR3 protein: CASSLSASPNNEQFF. The CDR3 DNA is TGTGCCAGCAGCTTGTCGGCTAGCCCAAACAATGAGCAGTTCTTC.

The chain couples TRBV28 to TRBJ2-3; 9 nucleotides align to TRBD2. V lost 3 bases, J lost 9 bases, and 19 bases stayed unmatched. This CDR3 has 18 residues. Per germline, CDR1 MDHEN and CDR2 SYDVKM. The CDR3 coding sequence is TGTGCCAGCAGTTTTGCCCCCGGGGTAGCGGGGGACTCCCTCACGCAGTATTTT. It translates to CASSFAPGVAGDSLTQYF.

This sequence joins TRBV10-3 and TRBJ2-1, with TRBD2 identical over 11 bases. The CDR3 has 15 residues. The J segment lost 3 bases and the V segment lost 6 bases, leaving 4 bases of the junction unmatched. Per the germline V gene, CDR1 is ENHRY and CDR2 is SYGVKD. The CDR3 loop reads CAISRGLADYNEQFF. CDR3 coding DNA: TGTGCCATCAGCAGGGGACTAGCGGACTACAATGAGCAGTTCTTC.

The rearrangement uses TRBV25-1 and TRBJ1-1; a weak D match, TRBD1 (6 bases). The length of the CDR3 is 15 residues. The germline V gene has CDR1 MGHDK and CDR2 SYGVNS. V dropped 1 base and J dropped 3 bases, with 12 bases sitting between them. CDR3 DNA: TGTGCCAGCAGTGAATCAACAGGGCGGGACACTGAAGCTTTCTTT. It yields the protein CASSESTGRDTEAFF.

The V and J genes are TRBV11-2 and TRBJ2-6; no definite D call. CDR1 is SGHAT and CDR2 is FQNNGV in the germline V gene. The germline V and J ends were trimmed by 3 bases and 2 bases, with 14 bases remaining between them. This CDR3 contains 17 residues. The CDR3 DNA sequence: TGTGCCAGCAGCTTCCCCGGCAGATCCACTGGGGCCAACGTCCTGACTTTC. Amino acids: CASSFPGRSTGANVLTF. Complete variable domain (other parts from reference TRBV11-2 and TRBJ2-6): EAGVAQSPRYKIIEKRQSVAFWCNPISGHATLYWYQQILGQGPKLLIQFQNNGVVDDSQLPKDRFSAERLKGVDSTLKIQPAKLEDSAVYLCASSFPGRSTGANVLTFGAGSRLTVL.

This clone has only a few counts. V and J are TRBV28 and TRBJ1-5, with 7 bases lining up with TRBD1. Germline CDR1 MDHEN, CDR2 SYDVKM. This CDR3 region has 15 residues. The V segment lost 5 bases and the J segment 2 bases; nucleotides outside the gene matches: 6. CDR3 in amino acids: CASSPTGEGNQPQHF. CDR3 DNA sequence: TGTGCCAGCAGTCCCACAGGGGAGGGCAATCAGCCCCAGCATTTT.

This rearrangement joins TRBV15 to TRBJ2-1; possible D gene TRBD1, 5 bases. CDR3 length: 15 residues. Germline lookup yields CDR1 LNHNV and CDR2 YYDKDF (reference sequence). The V end lost 0 bases, the J end lost 10 bases, and 16 bases lay between the germline ends. The CDR3 DNA sequence: TGTGCCACCAGCAGAGAGACCCAGGGTACAGGCGAGCAGTTCTTC. Translated: CATSRETQGTGEQFF.

A word on this clone: The sample holds other DNA sequences that translate to the same CDR3. V and J are TRBV10-3 and TRBJ1-5, with a weak D call TRBD1 (6 bases). Germline-derived CDR1 and CDR2 are ENHRY and SYGVKD. This CDR3 contains 14 residues. The germline V and J ends were trimmed by 6 bases and 1 base, with 10 bases remaining between them. CDR3 loop: CAIRGTGSNQPQHF. The CDR3 bases are TGTGCCATCAGGGGTACAGGGAGCAATCAGCCCCAGCATTTT.

In regard to this clone: This specimen includes other DNA sequences encoding the same CDR3. V and J are TRBV7-9 and TRBJ2-3; 10 positions agree with TRBD1. V shed 1 base, J shed 6 bases, and the junction held 1 base outside the gene matches. Germline loops: CDR1 SEHNR, CDR2 FQNEAQ (reference sequence). This CDR3 comprises 14 residues. CDR3 sequence reads: CASSLGQGADTQYF. The CDR3 DNA is TGTGCCAGCAGCTTAGGACAGGGGGCCGATACGCAGTATTTT.

This clone appeared once. The V call is TRBV20-1, the J call TRBJ2-1, with D possibly matching TRBD1 (5 bases). Germline CDR1 reads DFQATT; CDR2 reads SNEGSKA (reference sequence). Between the trimmed V and J ends, which lost 6 bases and 14 bases, there was a span of 17 bases. The CDR3 runs to 11 residues. Here the CDR3 reads CSATVGQFEFF. The CDR3 DNA is TGCAGTGCGACCGTGGGGCAGTTCGAGTTCTTC.

The V gene is TRBV6-1, the J gene TRBJ2-4; D might be TRBD1 (5 bases). V was clipped by 3 bases and J by 9 bases, with 9 bases between them. Germline values: CDR1 MNHNS, CDR2 SASEGT. This CDR3 spans 12 amino acids. CDR3 in amino acids: CASSDSTGIQYF. DNA of the CDR3: TGTGCCAGCAGTGACTCTACAGGCATTCAGTACTTC.

In DNA, the CDR3 is TGCGCCAGCAGCTTGGGGGGAATTCGCTCCTACGAGCAGTACTTC. It codes for CASSLGGIRSYEQYF. The chain links TRBV5-1 to TRBJ2-7; D uncertain. The CDR3 has 15 amino acids. Per germline, CDR1 SGHRS and CDR2 YFSETQ. V dropped 0 bases and J dropped 0 bases, with 10 bases sitting between them. Based on the CDR3 plus reference TRBV5-1 and TRBJ2-7, the full variable domain is KAGVTQTPRYLIKTRGQQVTLSCSPISGHRSVSWYQQTPGQGLQFLFEYFSETQRNKGNFPGRFSGRQFSNSRSEMNVSTLELGDSALYLCASSLGGIRSYEQYFGPGTRLTVT.

The chain recombines TRBV11-2 with TRBJ1-6; D not certain. The CDR3 contains 16 residues. The germline gives CDR1 SGHAT, CDR2 FQNNGV. V lost 0 bases and J lost 9, with 15 bases in between. CDR3 sequence (DNA): TGTGCCAGCAGCTTAGATTGGGAGAGTATTACTTCACCCCTCCACTTT. It codes for CASSLDWESITSPLHF.

V and J are TRBV29-1 and TRBJ1-1, with 9 bases lining up with TRBD1. CDR3 length equals 17 residues. V gave up 3 bases and J gave up 5 bases; unmatched junction bases: 16. Per germline, CDR1 SQVTM and CDR2 ANQGSEA. In DNA form, the CDR3 reads TGCAGCGTTGATTTTCCAAGGGGACAGGGAACGAGGACTGAAGCTTTCTTT. This gives the protein CSVDFPRGQGTRTEAFF.

This rearrangement joins TRBV5-1 to TRBJ1-4, with D perhaps matching TRBD1 (5 bases). This CDR3 region has 15 residues. Germline-derived CDR1 and CDR2 are SGHRS and YFSETQ. V lost 0 bases to trimming and J lost 3 bases, with 9 bases between them. The CDR3 protein is CASSLDGAANEKLFF. In DNA, the CDR3 is TGCGCCAGCAGCTTGGACGGGGCGGCTAATGAAAAACTGTTTTTT.

In DNA form, the CDR3 reads TGTGCCAGCAGCTTAGGGGGGACAGGGCCCGACTATGGCTACACCTTC. It translates to CASSLGGTGPDYGYTF. The genes are TRBV7-8 and TRBJ1-2, with 9 bases aligning to TRBD1. This CDR3 comprises 16 residues. V shed 1 base and J 3 bases; nucleotides not matched to a gene: 6. Per the germline V gene, CDR1 is SGHVS and CDR2 is FQNEAQ.

This chain connects TRBV6-6 to TRBJ1-1, with D tentatively TRBD1 (6 bases). Germline CDR1 and CDR2: MNHNY and SVGAGI (reference sequence). V was clipped by 2 bases and J by 5 bases, with 12 bases between them. The CDR3 is 14 amino acids. CDR3 sequence reads: CASSYRGALTEAFF. The CDR3 nucleotides read TGTGCCAGCAGTTACCGGGGGGCGCTTACTGAAGCTTTCTTT.

The genes are TRBV7-2 and TRBJ2-1; D is perhaps TRBD1 (6 bases). Germline V gene data show CDR1 as SGHTA and CDR2 as FQGNSA. Trimming removed 2 bases at V and 2 bases at J, with 13 bases between. The CDR3 runs 16 residues. In DNA form, the CDR3 reads TGTGCCAGCAGCTTATCTTGGGGGCCCGCCTACAATGAGCAGTTCTTC. Translation gives CASSLSWGPAYNEQFF.

The sample holds a few counts of this clone. The V call is TRBV30, the J call TRBJ2-7; D might be TRBD1 (7 bases). V was pared by 0 bases and J by 6 bases, with 12 bases between. The CDR3 is made up of 13 amino acids. From germline, CDR1 is GTSNPN and CDR2 SVGIG (reference sequence). CDR3 loop: CAWSVGTAGEQYF. In DNA, the CDR3 is TGTGCCTGGAGTGTTGGGACAGCGGGCGAGCAGTACTTC.

The chain links TRBV13 to TRBJ2-7, with TRBD2 matching over 8 bases. The germline gives CDR1 PRHDT, CDR2 FYEKMQ (reference sequence). The CDR3 consists of 16 residues. Trimming took 3 bases from V and 5 from J; bases not matched to a gene: 12. For the CDR3, the DNA is TGTGCCAGCAGCTTCTCGGGGGGAGCGGGAGTGAACGAGCAGTACTTC. It specifies CASSFSGGAGVNEQYF.

This clone was recorded once. The V and J genes are TRBV4-3 and TRBJ1-2; no firm D call. The V gene lost 4 bases and the J gene lost 2 bases, with 17 bases spanning the gap. Germline V CDR1 and CDR2: LGHNA, YSLEER. CDR3 size: 16 residues. CDR3: CASSPDRVFPNYGYTF. DNA for the CDR3: TGCGCCAGCAGCCCTGATCGGGTCTTCCCGAACTATGGCTACACCTTC.

The J gene is TRBJ1-5, the V gene TRBV28, with D unresolved. Per the germline V gene, CDR1 is MDHEN and CDR2 is SYDVKM. Trimming cost V 3 bases and J 3 bases, with 9 bases left between them. CDR3 length: 14 amino acids. The CDR3 bases are TGTGCCAGCAGTTTCCGTGTCCACAATCAGCCCCAGCATTTT. The encoded protein is CASSFRVHNQPQHF.